A single sample is the source of the 4 T cell receptor beta chains below, sequenced in a study of blood T cell repertoires in COVID-19. The repertoire was sequenced with immunoSEQ multiplex PCR; TCRdb's copy has only in-frame clones and lacks some. The sample lists approximately 400,000 clones; roughly 92% were seen once. Sequencing was carried out using PBMCs or T cells enriched from blood (not recorded which). These receptors all come from a woman aged 40 to 50 who had been exposed to COVID-19.

The rearrangement uses TRBV12-3 or TRBV12-4 and TRBJ1-1, with D hard to call. The CDR3 is 12 residues long. V shed 2 bases and J shed 4 bases, with 5 bases lying between them. CDR3 residues: CASSLWLTEAFF. The DNA for the CDR3 is TGTGCCAGCAGTTTATGGCTCACTGAAGCTTTCTTT.

The chain is built from TRBV28 and TRBJ1-1, with a weak D call TRBD1 (5 bases). V was clipped by 6 bases and J by 0 bases, with 14 bases between them. The germline V gene encodes CDR1 MDHEN and CDR2 SYDVKM. The CDR3 loop spans 15 amino acids. DNA for the CDR3: TGTGCCAGCAGCAACGGGGGGATCATGAACACTGAAGCTTTCTTT. This gives the protein CASSNGGIMNTEAFF.

The CDR3 bases are TGTGCCAGCACCAACCGAGGGGGCAAAAACATTCAGTACTTC. It codes for CASTNRGGKNIQYF. J is TRBJ2-4 and V is TRBV6-5, with D perhaps matching TRBD1 (6 bases). In germline, CDR1 is MNHEY, CDR2 SVGAGI. Trimming shortened V by 7 bases and J by 3 bases, and 13 bases separated the two germline ends. The CDR3 totals 14 residues.

The CDR3 spells CASSFYRDRSPGNTEAFF. Here the CDR3 DNA reads TGTGCCAGCAGCTTTTACCGGGACAGGTCTCCGGGTAACACTGAAGCTTTCTTT. The chain recombines TRBV5-6 with TRBJ1-1, with 8 bases fitting TRBD1. The length of the CDR3 is 18 residues. The trim removed 2 bases at V and 2 bases at J, leaving 14 bases unmatched. CDR1 and CDR2 (germline): SGHDT, YYEEEE.